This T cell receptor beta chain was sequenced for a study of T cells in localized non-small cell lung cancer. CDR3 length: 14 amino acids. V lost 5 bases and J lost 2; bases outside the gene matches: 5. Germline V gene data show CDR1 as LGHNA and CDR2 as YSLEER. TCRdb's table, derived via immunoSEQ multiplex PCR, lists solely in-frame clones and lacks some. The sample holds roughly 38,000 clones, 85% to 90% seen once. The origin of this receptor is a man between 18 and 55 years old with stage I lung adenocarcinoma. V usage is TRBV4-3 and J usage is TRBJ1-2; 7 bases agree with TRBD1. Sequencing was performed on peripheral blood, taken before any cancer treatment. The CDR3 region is CASSDRAANYGYTF. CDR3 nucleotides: TGCGCCAGCAGCGACAGGGCGGCGAACTATGGCTACACCTTC.